The TCR beta chain described here comes from a study of regulatory T cells in long-lasting Graves disease. Notes on the study in general: Newly diagnosed Graves' patients had higher TCR diversity than persistent ones.

Through Arm-PCR of CDR3 regions and iRepertoire HTBI primers, TCR beta libraries were built. TCRdb reprocessed the multiplex PCR reads via MiXCR and lists one record per CDR3 protein. This table holds roughly 420,000 distinct CDR3 sequences, 14% found once. The CDR3 extends over 13 amino acids. From germline, CDR1 is MGHDK and CDR2 SYGVNS. The V gene lost 4 bases and the J gene lost 8 bases, with 12 bases spanning the gap. Regarding time point: newly diagnosed GD, antithyroid drugs for less than 3 months. The authors made the TCR library using RNA they extracted from PBMCs. As for this clonotype: Antigen: not known.

These data also featured in a second study, about T cells in Graves' hyperthyroidism and ophthalmopathy. That report adds: Graves' hyperthyroidism without ophthalmopathy progression within 18 months was termed stable. Hyperthyroidism had been newly diagnosed in patients aged 18 to 65, and its duration was under 2 months. Ophthalmopathy, which appeared later, was predicted by the model a median roughly 6.6 months before onset.

The receptor's source is a woman aged 50 to 65 with Graves disease. The chain joins TRBV25-1 to TRBJ2-1; tentative D call: TRBD2 (6 bases). The source was peripheral blood mononuclear cells (PBMCs), collected at new diagnosis, from a patient treated with antithyroid drugs. The CDR3: CASSAGLKYEQFF. As DNA, the CDR3 is TGTGCCAGCAGTGCGGGACTTAAGTATGAGCAGTTCTTC.